Following are 27 T cell receptor beta chains from one sample sequenced in a study of cytomegalovirus exposure and HLA in healthy donors. 13 Jbeta primers and 60 Vbeta primers were used for the PCR. Profiling relied on immunoSEQ multiplex PCR, and the TCRdb table lists in-frame clones only, not all of them. Altogether 95,000 to 150,000 clones are present, 73% being singletons, with the ten largest covering around 3.7%. Sequencing was carried out using PBMCs. These receptors all stem from a woman between 35 and 50 years old in good health and CMV-seronegative.

The chain is built from TRBV10-3 and TRBJ2-3, with a possible D match to TRBD2 (6 bases). The CDR3 covers 15 residues. V shed 3 bases and J shed 2 bases, with 12 bases lying between them. Germline lookup yields CDR1 ENHRY and CDR2 SYGVKD. CDR3 sequence: CAISDGKRVTDTQYF. The CDR3 nucleotides read TGTGCCATCAGTGATGGGAAGCGGGTCACAGATACGCAGTATTTT.

V and J are TRBV18 and TRBJ1-1; possibly TRBD1 for D (5 bases). CDR3 length: 16 residues. Deletions cut 4 bases from V and 3 bases from J, with 18 bases between. The germline CDR1 and CDR2 sequences are KGHSH and LQKENI. As DNA, the CDR3 is TGTGCCAGCTCACAGTTGGCACAGCGGGGCGACACTGAAGCTTTCTTT. As protein: CASSQLAQRGDTEAFF.

The chain links TRBV13 to TRBJ1-2; 8 positions match TRBD1. The trim removed 0 bases at V and 8 bases at J, leaving 8 bases unmatched. There are 15 residues in the CDR3. The germline V gene has CDR1 PRHDT and CDR2 FYEKMQ (reference sequence). CDR3 residues: CASSLGGQVPSGYTF. CDR3 DNA: TGTGCCAGCAGCTTAGGGGGACAGGTGCCTAGCGGCTACACCTTC.

The chain is built from TRBV7-2 and TRBJ2-6; D ambiguous. The V gene's germline CDR1 is SGHTA and CDR2 FQGNSA. V lost 6 bases and J 0 bases, leaving 15 bases between the germline ends. This CDR3 is built from 17 residues. CDR3 DNA sequence: TGTGCCAGCAGTCGCGGTACACTTAACTCTGGGGCCAACGTCCTGACTTTC. It translates to CASSRGTLNSGANVLTF.

The rearrangement links TRBV4-2 to TRBJ1-1; 8 bases agree with TRBD1. V lost 0 bases and J lost 5; bases outside the gene matches: 11. CDR3 length: 17 amino acids. CDR1 LGHNA and CDR2 YNFKEQ come from the germline V gene. The CDR3 DNA sequence: TGTGCCAGCAGCCAAGAACCCCGTCGCAGGGGGCGGACTGAAGCTTTCTTT. Residues: CASSQEPRRRGRTEAFF.

The chain uses TRBV30 and TRBJ1-3; the match to TRBD1 covers 9 bases. Germline CDR1 GTSNPN, CDR2 SVGIG (reference sequence). The CDR3 spans 15 residues. The V and J ends lost 1 base and 7 bases, in that order; junction bases with no gene match: 8. CDR3 residues: CAWSAPWDRDNTIYF. The CDR3 nucleotides read TGTGCCTGGAGTGCCCCCTGGGACAGGGATAACACCATATATTTT.

The V call is TRBV29-1, the J call TRBJ1-2, with D possibly being TRBD1 (6 bases). The germline V gene encodes CDR1 SQVTM and CDR2 ANQGSEA. The V end lost 6 bases, the J end lost 4 bases, and 15 bases lay between the germline ends. The CDR3 covers 13 residues. The CDR3 bases are TGCAGCGTATCCCGGGGGGCCCCCTATGGCTACACCTTC. This gives the protein CSVSRGAPYGYTF. Filled out from reference TRBV29-1 and TRBJ1-2, the complete variable domain reads SAVISQKPSRDICQRGTSLTIQCQVDSQVTMMFWYRQQPGQSLTLIATANQGSEATYESGFVIDKFPISRPNLTFSTLTVSNMSPEDSSIYLCSVSRGAPYGYTFGSGTRLTVV.

V gene TRBV7-9 combines with J gene TRBJ2-7, with TRBD1 matching over 7 bases. CDR3 length: 16 residues. Trimming cost V 4 bases and J 5 bases; bases outside gene matches: 14. The V gene's germline CDR1 is SEHNR and CDR2 FQNEAQ (reference sequence). This CDR3 reads CASSSKPGQFRDEQYF. DNA of the CDR3: TGTGCCAGCAGCTCCAAACCGGGACAGTTTCGCGACGAGCAGTACTTC.

This clone was seen just once. This rearrangement joins TRBV5-1 to TRBJ1-5; maybe TRBD1 (6 bases). The ends were cut back, 0 bases at V and 7 bases at J, with 11 bases in the middle. Germline-derived CDR1 and CDR2 are SGHRS and YFSETQ. The CDR3 is 14 amino acids. The CDR3 reads CASSLEGVGQPQHF. The CDR3 DNA reads TGCGCCAGCAGCTTGGAGGGGGTCGGGCAGCCCCAGCATTTT.

V usage is TRBV5-1 and J usage is TRBJ2-7; 7 bases map to TRBD1. V shed 2 bases and J 5 bases; nucleotides not matched to a gene: 4. The germline gives CDR1 SGHRS, CDR2 YFSETQ. The CDR3 spans 13 residues. Written as DNA, the CDR3 is TGCGCCAGCAGCTTACAGGGGATCCACGAGCAGTACTTC. Protein sequence: CASSLQGIHEQYF.

This sequence joins TRBV21-1 and TRBJ2-7; the table calls TRBD2, which could not be checked here. TRBV21-1 represents a pseudogene. The CDR3 runs to 16 residues. The CDR3 is CASTLGNDERMNEQYF. The CDR3, as DNA: TGTGCCAGCACCCTCGGGAATGACGAGAGGATGAACGAGCAGTACTTC.

The rearrangement joins TRBV7-3 to TRBJ2-3; tentative D call: TRBD1 (5 bases). This CDR3 spans 15 amino acids. Germline V CDR1 and CDR2: SGHTA, FQGTGA. V lost 2 bases and J lost 1, with 10 bases in between. In DNA, the CDR3 is TGTGCCAGCAGCTTAGATGGGGCCCGCACAGATACGCAGTATTTT. Translating gives CASSLDGARTDTQYF.

The chain joins TRBV5-1 to TRBJ2-2; perhaps TRBD2 as D (5 bases). This CDR3 spans 16 amino acids. V was clipped by 1 base and J by 7 bases, with 17 bases between them. Germline lookup yields CDR1 SGHRS and CDR2 YFSETQ. The CDR3 here is CASSLNGVRGHGELFF. CDR3 DNA sequence: TGCGCCAGCAGCTTGAACGGGGTTCGAGGGCACGGGGAGCTGTTTTTT.

The gene calls are TRBV4-1 and TRBJ1-2; the D gene is possibly TRBD1 (5 bases). Between the trimmed V and J ends, which lost 6 bases and 5 bases, there was a span of 22 bases. This CDR3 is built from 16 residues. Germline lookup yields CDR1 MGHRA and CDR2 YSYEKL. For the CDR3, the DNA is TGCGCCAGCAGTCCGAGAATCTGGTTGGAGGGGTATGGCTACACCTTC. Translating it yields CASSPRIWLEGYGYTF.

This clone was seen more than once but under ten times. J is TRBJ2-1 and V is TRBV5-1, with TRBD2 matching over 11 bases. The germline V gene encodes CDR1 SGHRS and CDR2 YFSETQ. The ends lost 2 bases at V and 6 bases at J; junction bases unmatched: 4. The CDR3 covers 15 residues. DNA for the CDR3: TGCGCCAGCAGCTTTAGCGGGGGGGAGGGCAATGAGCAGTTCTTC. Encoded protein: CASSFSGGEGNEQFF. Full variable domain (missing parts from reference TRBV5-1 and TRBJ2-1): KAGVTQTPRYLIKTRGQQVTLSCSPISGHRSVSWYQQTPGQGLQFLFEYFSETQRNKGNFPGRFSGRQFSNSRSEMNVSTLELGDSALYLCASSFSGGEGNEQFFGPGTRLTVL.

This clone was counted only a few times. The V call is TRBV7-3, the J call TRBJ2-3; 8 bases agree with TRBD2. Germline CDR1 SGHTA, CDR2 FQGTGA. The CDR3 contains 16 residues. V dropped 3 bases and J dropped 0; count of bases not matched to a gene: 5. CDR3 sequence: CASSFNSGASTDTQYF. The CDR3 DNA reads TGTGCCAGCAGCTTTAATAGCGGGGCTAGCACAGATACGCAGTATTTT.

The chain has TRBV6-1 and TRBJ1-6, with D tentatively TRBD1 (5 bases). The CDR3 length is 15 residues. The V end was cut by 6 bases, the J end by 7 bases, with 16 bases between. Germline V gene lookup returns CDR1 MNHNS and CDR2 SASEGT. The CDR3 bases are TGTGCCAGCAGAGAATGGGAGGGGATAAATTCACCCCTCCACTTT. Translation: CASREWEGINSPLHF.

There are a few counts of this clone. This chain connects TRBV20-1 to TRBJ1-1; D might be TRBD1 (6 bases). The germline CDR1 and CDR2 sequences are DFQATT and SNEGSKA (reference sequence). This CDR3 contains 11 residues. The V end lost 5 bases, the J end lost 11 bases, and 15 bases lay between the germline ends. The CDR3 region is CSAGVGARAFF. CDR3 DNA sequence: TGCAGTGCTGGTGTGGGGGCGCGGGCTTTCTTT.

The chain uses TRBV5-1 and TRBJ2-1, with 8 positions matching TRBD2. The CDR3 contains 13 residues. V was clipped by 5 bases and J by 8 bases; unmatched bases: 6. CDR1 SGHRS and CDR2 YFSETQ come from the germline V gene. The CDR3 sequence: CASRDGGADEQFF. CDR3 nucleotides: TGCGCCAGCAGGGACGGGGGGGCCGATGAGCAGTTCTTC.

The table lists this clone with a few counts. The chain combines TRBV13 with TRBJ2-7, with a weak D call TRBD1 (5 bases). Germline V gene data show CDR1 as PRHDT and CDR2 as FYEKMQ (reference sequence). There are 14 residues in the CDR3. The V gene lost 3 bases and the J gene lost 2 bases, with 11 bases spanning the gap. CDR3 sequence reads: CASSLSQGTYEQYF. The CDR3 DNA is TGTGCCAGCAGCTTGAGTCAGGGTACCTACGAGCAGTACTTC.

This clone occurred a few times. The rearrangement joins TRBV19 to TRBJ2-4; 7 nucleotides align to TRBD1. Germline V gives CDR1 LNHDA, CDR2 SQIVND (reference sequence). The V and J ends lost 5 bases and 0 bases, in that order; junction bases with no gene match: 4. This CDR3 spans 15 amino acids. The CDR3, as DNA: TGTGCCAGTAGTTCACAGGGGCCAGCCAAAAACATTCAGTACTTC. Its translation is CASSSQGPAKNIQYF.

This sequence joins TRBV4-2 and TRBJ1-2; 11 bases align to TRBD1. Germline V gives CDR1 LGHNA, CDR2 YNFKEQ. Trimming took 2 bases from V and 6 from J; bases not matched to a gene: 2. This CDR3 comprises 14 residues. CDR3 protein: CASSQRDRGDGYTF. The CDR3 DNA reads TGTGCCAGCAGCCAACGGGACAGGGGGGATGGCTACACCTTC.

The table lists this clone with a count of one. CDR3 in DNA: TGTGCCAGTAGTATAAACCCCTCCGGGGAAGGAGCCGGGACTAGCGGGGCCTACGAGCAGTACTTC. Translated, it gives CASSINPSGEGAGTSGAYEQYF. The chain recombines TRBV19 with TRBJ2-5; 13 nucleotides agree with TRBD2. The end of the DNA fits TRBJ2-7 better, so the J call may be wrong. From germline, CDR1 is LNHDA and CDR2 SQIVND (reference sequence). The CDR3 length is 22 residues.

The rearrangement uses TRBV5-6 and TRBJ2-7; TRBD1 aligns across 9 bases. V lost 4 bases and J lost 5; bases outside the gene matches: 10. This CDR3 comprises 15 residues. CDR1 and CDR2 from the germline V gene are SGHDT and YYEEEE. Written as DNA, the CDR3 is TGTGCCAGCAGCAAAACAGGGGGCGGGCCCCACGAGCAGTACTTC. It encodes CASSKTGGGPHEQYF.

The chain recombines TRBV18 with TRBJ1-1; D is unclear. Germline V gives CDR1 KGHSH, CDR2 LQKENI. Trimming left V 0 bases short and J 6 bases short, with 14 bases between. This CDR3 has 15 residues. CDR3 amino acids: CASSPPARPEAEAFF. Written as DNA, the CDR3 is TGTGCCAGCTCACCACCAGCCCGACCGGAGGCTGAAGCTTTCTTT.

This rearrangement joins TRBV6-5 to TRBJ2-7; D unclear. The CDR3 is 12 amino acids. CDR1 MNHEY and CDR2 SVGAGI come from the germline V gene. Trimming removed 0 bases from V and 7 bases from J, with 7 bases in between. The CDR3 bases are TGTGCCAGCAGTTACTCCTACGGGGAGCAGTACTTC. It encodes CASSYSYGEQYF.

On this clone: Germline and junction disagree at one end, which may indicate a read error. The J gene is TRBJ2-7, the V gene TRBV7-7; 8 bases agree with TRBD2. Germline values: CDR1 SSHAT, CDR2 FNYEAQ (reference sequence). This CDR3 spans 15 amino acids. CDR3 DNA sequence: TGTGCTAGCAGCCCCACCGGGACTAGATCCAACGAGCAGTACTTC. Translated: CASSPTGTRSNEQYF.